One and the same sample provided the 20 T cell receptor beta chains below, sequenced in a study of cytotoxic CD8 clonotypes in ibrutinib-treated CLL. The repertoire was sequenced with immunoSEQ multiplex PCR; TCRdb's copy has only in-frame clones and lacks some. This table has approximately 70,000 clones, around 82% appearing once. Sample: PBMCs, taken at disease progression, from a patient treated with ibrutinib. Source of these receptors: a human donor with chronic lymphocytic leukemia.

The rearrangement joins TRBV11-2 to TRBJ1-5, with D possibly TRBD1 on 5 matching bases. Per germline, CDR1 SGHAT and CDR2 FQNNGV. The V and J ends lost 4 bases and 7 bases respectively, with 17 bases between them. This CDR3 contains 15 residues. This chain's CDR3 is CASSSLSGGNQPQHF. The DNA for the CDR3 is TGTGCCAGCAGCTCTCTTAGCGGGGGAAACCAGCCCCAGCATTTT.

The chain links TRBV28 to TRBJ1-4, with D possibly being TRBD1 (6 bases). Germline CDR1 and CDR2: MDHEN and SYDVKM. The CDR3 has 14 residues. The V and J ends lost 6 bases and 6 bases respectively, with 14 bases between them. CDR3 sequence: CASSQGGLDEKLFF. DNA for the CDR3: TGTGCCAGCAGCCAAGGGGGGCTGGATGAAAAACTGTTTTTT.

The rearrangement uses TRBV27 and TRBJ2-7, with D maybe TRBD1 (7 bases). The CDR3 loop spans 12 amino acids. Germline V gene sequence: CDR1 MNHEY, CDR2 SMNVEV (reference sequence). V lost 8 bases to trimming and J lost 7 bases, with 15 bases between them. Written as DNA, the CDR3 is TGTGCCAGCCGCATCGCAGGGGGGGAGCAGTACTTC. This translates into CASRIAGGEQYF.

The chain couples TRBV5-6 to TRBJ2-7, with a tentative D call TRBD2 (6 bases). The germline gives CDR1 SGHDT, CDR2 YYEEEE. CDR3 length equals 15 residues. Deletions cut 0 bases from V and 0 bases from J, with 10 bases between. Written as DNA, the CDR3 is TGTGCCAGCAGCTTGGGGGCGGGGAGCTCCTACGAGCAGTACTTC. It codes for CASSLGAGSSYEQYF.

This chain uses TRBV5-1 with TRBJ2-3, with D tentatively TRBD2 (6 bases). The CDR3 runs to 15 residues. V was trimmed by 1 base and J by 4 bases, leaving 13 bases between them. Germline CDR1 SGHRS, CDR2 YFSETQ. In DNA form, the CDR3 reads TGCGCCAGCAGCTTGTCGCGGGGACTGCCAGATACGCAGTATTTT. Amino acids: CASSLSRGLPDTQYF.

In this sample, this clone turned up once. This sequence joins TRBV30 and TRBJ2-2; perhaps TRBD1 as D (5 bases). Deletions cut 8 bases from V and 1 base from J, with 17 bases between. CDR3 length: 15 amino acids. Per the germline V gene, CDR1 is GTSNPN and CDR2 is SVGIG (reference sequence). The CDR3 region has the DNA TGTGCCGGACCCGCGAAGGGGCTGAACACCGGGGAGCTGTTTTTT. It encodes CAGPAKGLNTGELFF.

V gene TRBV27 combines with J gene TRBJ1-2, with 9 nucleotides matching TRBD1. Germline trimming cut 1 base from V and 7 bases from J; bases unmatched to any gene: 22. CDR3 length: 20 amino acids. Germline lookup yields CDR1 MNHEY and CDR2 SMNVEV (reference sequence). The CDR3 protein is CASSLFPLQQGAIDGGGYTF. The DNA of the CDR3 is TGTGCCAGCAGTTTATTCCCCCTCCAACAGGGGGCAATAGATGGGGGTGGCTACACCTTC.

V and J are TRBV2 and TRBJ1-6; D is perhaps TRBD1 (5 bases). Germline CDR1 is SNHLY and CDR2 is FYNNEI. V was clipped by 6 bases and J by 12 bases, with 18 bases between them. CDR3 length: 14 amino acids. Written as DNA, the CDR3 is TGTGCCAGCAGCTCGGGACGGCGACTTAAACCCCTCCACTTT. Its translation: CASSSGRRLKPLHF.

The chain employs TRBV6-1 and TRBJ1-2; 8 nucleotides match TRBD1. CDR1 is MNHNS and CDR2 is SASEGT in the germline V gene. The V gene end was trimmed by 6 bases and the J gene end by 3 bases; junction bases not matched to a gene: 6. This CDR3 region has 14 residues. The CDR3 region has the DNA TGTGCCAGCAGGAACCAGGGACAGGACTATGGCTACACCTTC. It specifies CASRNQGQDYGYTF.

This clone turned up a few times. The chain employs TRBV30 and TRBJ1-1, with a weak D call TRBD1 (5 bases). The CDR3 sequence is 13 residues long. Trimming pared 8 bases from V and 2 bases from J, leaving 15 bases between. The germline gives CDR1 GTSNPN, CDR2 SVGIG (reference sequence). The DNA of the CDR3 is TGTGCCCGCTCCGAGGGGTTAAACACTGAAGCTTTCTTT. This encodes CARSEGLNTEAFF.

The rearrangement uses TRBV19 and TRBJ2-3, with D maybe TRBD1 (6 bases). The V gene lost 3 bases and the J gene lost 0 bases, with 10 bases spanning the gap. CDR1 is LNHDA, CDR2 SQIVND, per germline (reference sequence). This CDR3 has 15 amino acids. The CDR3 sequence: CASSIWQGSTDTQYF. The DNA of the CDR3 is TGTGCCAGTAGTATCTGGCAGGGGAGCACAGATACGCAGTATTTT.

This clone came up a few times. The rearrangement links TRBV6-5 to TRBJ1-2; 7 nucleotides line up with TRBD1. Germline values: CDR1 MNHEY, CDR2 SVGAGI. The V gene end was trimmed by 2 bases and the J gene end by 4 bases; junction bases not matched to a gene: 10. This CDR3 contains 16 residues. The CDR3 sequence: CASSYRGDSVFYGYTF. CDR3 in DNA: TGTGCCAGCAGTTACCGAGGGGACAGCGTATTCTATGGCTACACCTTC.

Note on this clone: One junction end does not reproduce the germline sequence, and a read error may be involved. The chain uses TRBV6-5 and TRBJ2-7; 9 bases are shared with TRBD1. CDR3 length: 11 residues. Germline CDR1 and CDR2: MNHEY and SVGAGI. Written as DNA, the CDR3 is TGTGCCAGCAGTTACTCAGGGACAGGGTTTTTC. This translates into CASSYSGTGFF.

The chain joins TRBV10-3 to TRBJ1-3, with a tentative D call TRBD1 (6 bases). V lost 6 bases and J 2 bases, leaving 11 bases between the germline ends. The germline V gene has CDR1 ENHRY and CDR2 SYGVKD. This CDR3 region has 14 residues. This CDR3 reads CAIRPAGAGNTIYF. In DNA, the CDR3 is TGTGCCATCAGGCCGGCAGGGGCTGGAAACACCATATATTTT.

The chain combines TRBV11-3 with TRBJ2-3; perhaps TRBD2 as D (5 bases). The CDR3 consists of 13 residues. CDR1 and CDR2 (germline): SGHNT, YENEEA. Trimming took off 7 bases at V and 6 bases at J, with 14 bases between the two ends. The CDR3 DNA reads as TGTGCCAGCAACCGAGGACTTTCGGATACGCAGTATTTT. Translating it yields CASNRGLSDTQYF.

The chain combines TRBV5-6 with TRBJ1-2, with D possibly being TRBD1 (5 bases). Deletions cut 1 base from V and 7 bases from J, with 17 bases between. The CDR3 has 15 amino acids. The germline V gene encodes CDR1 SGHDT and CDR2 YYEEEE. CDR3 loop: CASSLNTVRAGGYTF. CDR3 bases: TGTGCCAGCAGCTTGAATACCGTCAGGGCGGGTGGCTACACCTTC.

The chain carries TRBV11-3 and TRBJ2-3; the match to TRBD2 covers 8 bases. This CDR3 region has 14 residues. J was trimmed by 4 bases and V by 2 bases; bases with no gene match: 2. Germline V gene data show CDR1 as SGHNT and CDR2 as YENEEA. The CDR3 DNA sequence: TGTGCCAGCAGCTTACGGGAGGGAGCAGATACGCAGTATTTT. It is translated as CASSLREGADTQYF.

The genes are TRBV25-1 and TRBJ1-4, with 10 positions matching TRBD1. V lost 8 bases and J lost 2; bases outside the gene matches: 11. This CDR3 has 17 amino acids. CDR1 is MGHDK, CDR2 SYGVNS, per germline. CDR3 nucleotides: TGTGCCAGCGGAAGGACAGGGGGGAGGGGGACTAATGAAAAACTGTTTTTT. Encoded protein: CASGRTGGRGTNEKLFF.

This chain joins TRBV5-1 and TRBJ2-1; perhaps TRBD1 as D (5 bases). The CDR3 spans 14 residues. Germline V gene lookup returns CDR1 SGHRS and CDR2 YFSETQ. Trimming removed 6 bases from V and 2 bases from J, with 12 bases in between. Written as DNA, the CDR3 is TGCGCCAGCAATCACGACAGCACCTACAATGAGCAGTTCTTC. Its translation is CASNHDSTYNEQFF.

The J gene is TRBJ1-6, the V gene TRBV5-1; D is perhaps TRBD1 (5 bases). With 0 bases removed from V and 5 bases from J, the gap between germline ends came to 15 bases. In germline, CDR1 is SGHRS, CDR2 YFSETQ. The CDR3 is made up of 17 amino acids. CDR3 coding DNA: TGCGCCAGCAGCTTGGTATCTGGTGGGGGAAATAATTCACCCCTCCACTTT. Residues: CASSLVSGGGNNSPLHF.